These T cell receptor beta chains were read from a single sample in a study of T cell repertoires in cytomegalovirus infection. These receptors have no identified antigens. TCRdb called the reads again in MiXCR, with one record for every CDR3 protein. The table shows a few hundred thousand distinct CDR3 sequences, with roughly 34% occurring only once. Sequencing used cultured PBMCs, obtained from culture after CMV antigen stimulation. Receptors originate from a human donor in good health (CMV status not recorded). Some clones in this sample may be carry-over from other donors' samples. Each CDR3 is given with its conserved first and last residue. A D gene is named only where the DNA matches it firmly. Size is stated for part of the rows, as once, few or many counts, or as a class when the clone is expanded.

clone_size,d_call,v_call,j_call,cdr3_aa,cdr3_nt
.,.,TRBV30,TRBJ2-1,CAWSVVNEQFF,TGTGCCTGGAGTGTTGTCAATGAGCAGTTCTTC
.,TRBD2,TRBV27,TRBJ2-2,CASSPPLAGLTNTGELFF,TGTGCCAGCAGTCCCCCCCTAGCGGGACTTACGAACACCGGGGAGCTGTTTTTT
few,.,TRBV7-9,TRBJ2-6,CASSIRDGIMSSGANVLTF,TGTGCCAGCAGCATCAGAGACGGCATAATGAGCTCTGGGGCCAACGTCCTGACTTTC
many,TRBD2,TRBV24-1,TRBJ2-2,CATSDIAGGTGELFF,TGTGCCACCAGTGATATAGCGGGAGGAACCGGGGAGCTGTTTTTT
few,TRBD1,TRBV4-3,TRBJ1-2,CASSQDPTGKDYGYTF,TGCGCCAGCAGCCAAGATCCGACAGGGAAGGACTATGGCTACACCTTC
.,TRBD1,TRBV6-2/TRBV6-3,TRBJ2-3,CASRSWGQGSDTQYF,TGTGCCAGCAGATCCTGGGGACAGGGCTCAGATACGCAGTATTTT
.,TRBD1,TRBV7-9,TRBJ1-4,CASSSISGTGSLSTNEKLFF,TGTGCCAGCAGCTCCATTTCAGGGACAGGGAGTTTGTCAACTAATGAAAAACTGTTTTTT
.,.,TRBV6-2/TRBV6-3,TRBJ2-5,CASSYSAAESVVQETQYF,TGTGCCAGCAGTTACTCAGCGGCGGAGTCCGTAGTCCAAGAGACCCAGTACTTC
few,TRBD1,TRBV19,TRBJ1-5,CASSLGQGLSNQPQHF,TGTGCCAGTAGTCTCGGACAGGGTTTGAGCAATCAGCCCCAGCATTTT
.,.,TRBV7-2,TRBJ2-5,CASSQYTLGETQYF,TGTGCCAGCAGCCAATACACCCTAGGGGAGACCCAGTACTTC
few,.,TRBV27,TRBJ2-1,CASSLRPWRVGGRSSYNEQFF,TGTGCCAGCAGTTTAAGACCTTGGAGGGTGGGAGGAAGGAGCTCCTACAATGAGCAGTTCTTC
.,TRBD2,TRBV7-2,TRBJ2-3,CASSLASGSISDTQYF,TGTGCCAGCAGCTTAGCTAGCGGGAGCATCTCAGATACGCAGTATTTT
.,.,TRBV7-2,TRBJ2-2,CASRPANTGELFF,TGTGCCAGCAGACCAGCTAACACCGGGGAGCTGTTTTTT
few,TRBD1,TRBV27,TRBJ1-4,CASSTRTGDEKLFF,TGTGCCAGCAGTACCAGGACAGGGGATGAAAAACTGTTTTTT